This TCR beta chain was recovered during a study of control samples from healthy donors and cancer patients. Germline V gives CDR1 MGHRA, CDR2 YSYEKL. V shed 0 bases and J 7 bases; nucleotides not matched to a gene: 5. The CDR3 is 14 residues long. Some clones are missing from TCRdb's copy, which holds only in-frame ones; the method was immunoSEQ multiplex PCR. The data contain about 70,000 clones, roughly 84% of them seen just once; the ten biggest clones take up 28%. The chain joins TRBV4-1 to TRBJ2-7, with 8 nucleotides matching TRBD1. The TCR sequence derives from a man aged 45-65 years in good health. The material sequenced was blood. The CDR3 DNA follows: TGCGCCAGCAGCCAAGAGCAGGGGGCGAGGGAGCAGTACTTC. Its protein product is CASSQEQGAREQYF.